One sample yielded the 6 T cell receptor beta chains listed below, sequenced in a study of cytomegalovirus exposure and HLA in healthy donors. 13 Jbeta primers and 60 Vbeta primers were used for the PCR. The repertoire was sequenced with immunoSEQ multiplex PCR; TCRdb's copy has only in-frame clones and lacks some. The table has under 200,000 clones, approximately 73% seen once. Sequenced input: PBMCs. These receptors originate from a man aged 50-59 years in good health and CMV-seronegative.

This clone came up a few times. This chain joins TRBV6-5 and TRBJ1-1, with TRBD1 matching over 8 bases. V lost 1 base and J lost 7; bases outside the gene matches: 5. Germline V gene data show CDR1 as MNHEY and CDR2 as SVGAGI. The CDR3 is 14 residues long. The chain's CDR3 is CASSYYTGGLEAFF. DNA of the CDR3: TGTGCCAGCAGTTACTATACAGGGGGGCTTGAAGCTTTCTTT.

The chain recombines TRBV7-2 with TRBJ1-1, with a weak D call TRBD1 (5 bases). Germline V gene data show CDR1 as SGHTA and CDR2 as FQGNSA. CDR3 length equals 17 residues. The V end was cut by 10 bases, the J end by 4 bases, with 28 bases between. CDR3 coding DNA: TGTGCCAACCCCACATGGGGGGGTCGTGGGGCAGGCACTGAAGCTTTCTTT. Translation: CANPTWGGRGAGTEAFF.

This clone was seen only a few times. V usage is TRBV4-1 and J usage is TRBJ2-7; TRBD1 might be the D (5 bases). CDR3 size: 14 residues. Germline CDR1 is MGHRA and CDR2 is YSYEKL. The V and J ends lost 2 bases and 4 bases respectively, with 12 bases between them. CDR3 coding DNA: TGCGCCAGCAGCCAACCCACCCAGGGATACGAGCAGTACTTC. Translation gives CASSQPTQGYEQYF.

In this sample, this clone turned up once. This rearrangement joins TRBV7-9 to TRBJ2-1, with 16 bases identical to TRBD2. The V segment lost 5 bases and the J segment 5 bases; nucleotides outside the gene matches: 6. Per the germline V gene, CDR1 is SEHNR and CDR2 is FQNEAQ (reference sequence). The CDR3 has 17 residues. This chain's CDR3 is CASSRGLAGGPNNEQFF. The CDR3 nucleotides are TGTGCCAGCAGCCGGGGACTAGCGGGGGGGCCAAACAATGAGCAGTTCTTC. The variable domain in full, with the rest retrieved from reference TRBV7-9 and TRBJ2-1, is DTGVSQNPRHKITKRGQNVTFRCDPISEHNRLYWYRQTLGQGPEFLTYFQNEAQLEKSRLLSDRFSAERPKGSFSTLEIQRTEQGDSAMYLCASSRGLAGGPNNEQFFGPGTRLTVL.

The rearrangement joins TRBV20-1 to TRBJ1-3; no reliable D call. Trimming took off 5 bases at V and 3 bases at J, with 5 bases between the two ends. Looked up from germline, CDR1 is DFQATT and CDR2 is SNEGSKA (reference sequence). The CDR3 length is 11 residues. The CDR3 coding sequence is TGCAGTGCTCGGGGTGGAAACACCATATATTTT. This encodes CSARGGNTIYF.

The chain carries TRBV27 and TRBJ1-1; TRBD1 is a possible D gene (5 bases). The V gene lost 6 bases and the J gene lost 2 bases, with 10 bases spanning the gap. Germline CDR1 MNHEY, CDR2 SMNVEV (reference sequence). The CDR3 is 13 residues long. DNA of the CDR3: TGTGCCAGCAGCTGGGGGGAAAACACTGAAGCTTTCTTT. Its translation: CASSWGENTEAFF.